Listed here are 29 T cell receptor beta chains from one sample, sequenced in a study of shared clonotypes between healthy human individuals. Sequenced by immunoSEQ multiplex PCR; TCRdb stores in-frame clones only, minus some. The sample carries 800,000 to 1,200,000 clones, 78% recorded once. The sequencing input was memory CD4+ T cells from PBMCs. Subset reported: CD45RA-negative fraction. Source of these receptors: a man younger than 30 in good health. Some clones in this sample may be carry-over from other donors' samples.

In the case of this clone: Other DNA sequences in this specimen translate into the identical CDR3. J is TRBJ2-1 and V is TRBV28, with D hard to call. V gave up 3 bases and J gave up 7 bases, with 4 bases separating them. There are 11 residues in the CDR3. Looked up from germline, CDR1 is MDHEN and CDR2 is SYDVKM. The CDR3 spells CASSFYNEQFF. DNA for the CDR3: TGTGCCAGCAGTTTCTATAATGAGCAGTTCTTC.

The chain couples TRBV14 to TRBJ1-1; TRBD1 is a possible D gene (6 bases). Germline assignment: CDR1 SGHDN and CDR2 FVKESK. V lost 8 bases and J lost 3, with 16 bases in between. The length of the CDR3 is 14 residues. CDR3 protein: CASAEGGRYTEAFF. The CDR3 bases are TGTGCCAGCGCGGAGGGGGGGCGATACACTGAAGCTTTCTTT.

The V call is TRBV19, the J call TRBJ1-1, with D perhaps matching TRBD1 (5 bases). Germline loops: CDR1 LNHDA, CDR2 SQIVND (reference sequence). The CDR3 runs to 16 residues. V lost 4 bases, J lost 5 bases, and 20 bases lay in between. The CDR3 loop reads CASSSQYGGKGTEAFF. CDR3 nucleotides: TGTGCCAGTAGTAGCCAATATGGGGGAAAGGGGACTGAAGCTTTCTTT.

The V and J genes are TRBV10-3 and TRBJ2-5; D not resolved. The germline gives CDR1 ENHRY, CDR2 SYGVKD. V lost 4 bases and J lost 1, with 7 bases in between. The CDR3 runs 13 residues. The CDR3: CAISVGSQETQYF. The CDR3 nucleotides are TGTGCCATCAGTGTGGGCAGCCAAGAGACCCAGTACTTC.

V usage is TRBV19 and J usage is TRBJ2-7; D might be TRBD1 (6 bases). The V end lost 4 bases, the J end lost 1 base, and 11 bases lay between the germline ends. Germline CDR1 and CDR2: LNHDA and SQIVND (reference sequence). This CDR3 is built from 14 residues. In nucleotides, the CDR3 is TGTGCCAGTAGTAGACAGGCCCCATCCTACGAGCAGTACTTC. Translated: CASSRQAPSYEQYF.

This clone turned up a few times. The chain employs TRBV6-4 and TRBJ1-1; D is unclear. Trimming removed 4 bases at V and 0 bases at J, with 6 bases between. The CDR3 length is 13 residues. From germline, CDR1 is MRHNA and CDR2 SNTAGT. CDR3 loop: CASSVKMNTEAFF. The CDR3 DNA follows: TGTGCCAGCAGTGTGAAGATGAACACTGAAGCTTTCTTT.

In DNA, the CDR3 is TGTGCCAGCAGTTCGGGCGCGGGGGGCTACACCTTC. It translates to CASSSGAGGYTF. This sequence joins TRBV27 and TRBJ1-2; D not resolved. V lost 4 bases to trimming and J lost 8 bases, with 11 bases between them. Germline V gene sequence: CDR1 MNHEY, CDR2 SMNVEV (reference sequence). The CDR3 spans 12 residues.

A few counts support this clone. Other DNA sequences of this sample code for an identical CDR3. The chain joins TRBV7-9 to TRBJ2-7; D unclear. The V end lost 5 bases, the J end lost 3 bases, and 11 bases lay between the germline ends. This CDR3 is built from 13 residues. The germline V gene encodes CDR1 SEHNR and CDR2 FQNEAQ (reference sequence). CDR3 sequence: CASSLLAGYEQYF. The DNA of the CDR3 is TGTGCCAGCAGCCTGTTGGCCGGCTACGAGCAGTACTTC.

The chain combines TRBV10-2 with TRBJ1-2; no reliable D call. Trimming removed 6 bases from V and 0 bases from J, with 2 bases in between. The CDR3 runs 11 residues. Germline V gene data show CDR1 as WSHSY and CDR2 as SAAADI. The CDR3 DNA sequence: TGCGCCAGCAGGGCTAACTATGGCTACACCTTC. Translation gives CASRANYGYTF.

This clone was seen just once. The V gene is TRBV9, the J gene TRBJ1-5; D is undetermined. In germline, CDR1 is SGDLS, CDR2 YYNGEE. This CDR3 comprises 16 residues. Deletions cut 0 bases from V and 2 bases from J, with 12 bases between. The CDR3 nucleotides read TGTGCCAGCAGCGTAGTTCGAGATTTCGGCAATCAGCCCCAGCATTTT. This translates into CASSVVRDFGNQPQHF.

The chain has TRBV7-8 and TRBJ1-4; a possible D gene is TRBD1 (5 bases). Germline V gives CDR1 SGHVS, CDR2 FQNEAQ. V dropped 3 bases and J dropped 8 bases, with 16 bases sitting between them. The CDR3 extends over 15 amino acids. The CDR3 reads CASSLTGGIGEKLFF. The CDR3 DNA is TGTGCCAGCAGCTTGACCGGGGGTATTGGCGAAAAACTGTTTTTT.

This clone was counted many times. The CDR3 DNA follows: TGTGCCAGCAGCTCCCCCTCCTACGAGCAGTACTTC. Protein product: CASSSPSYEQYF. This sequence joins TRBV7-9 and TRBJ2-7; D is unresolved. Germline assignment: CDR1 SEHNR and CDR2 FQNEAQ (reference sequence). The CDR3 extends over 12 amino acids. V was trimmed by 4 bases and J by 0 bases, leaving 4 bases between them. The variable domain in full, completed from reference TRBV7-9 and TRBJ2-7, reads DTGVSQNPRHKITKRGQNVTFRCDPISEHNRLYWYRQTLGQGPEFLTYFQNEAQLEKSRLLSDRFSAERPKGSFSTLEIQRTEQGDSAMYLCASSSPSYEQYFGPGTRLTVT.

A word on this clone: Since a much larger clone is just one base distant, this may be a read error. V gene TRBV9 combines with J gene TRBJ1-4; 7 nucleotides line up with TRBD1. The CDR3 runs 14 residues. With V trimmed by 3 bases and J by 3 bases, 2 bases remained unmatched. The V gene's germline CDR1 is SGDLS and CDR2 YYNGEE. In DNA, the CDR3 is TGTGCCAGCAGCGCGGGACAGTCTAATGAAAAACTGTTTTTT. This sequence encodes CASSAGQSNEKLFF.

Of note for this clone: The same CDR3 can be traced to other DNA sequences in this sample. The V call is TRBV11-2, the J call TRBJ1-3; no reliable D call. The germline CDR1 and CDR2 sequences are SGHAT and FQNNGV. The CDR3 contains 14 residues. With 3 bases removed from V and 1 base from J, the gap between germline ends came to 7 bases. The CDR3 reads CASSFTGSGNTIYF. Written as DNA, the CDR3 is TGTGCCAGCAGCTTCACGGGGTCTGGAAACACCATATATTTT.

Note on this clone: The DNA is omitted, as the CDR3 cannot be located on it reliably, and the CDR3 follows TCRdb's listing. The V gene is TRBV7-8, the J gene TRBJ1-1; the tabulated D call, TRBD1, remains unverified against the DNA. The CDR3 is 15 amino acids long, termini counted. CDR1 and CDR2 from the germline V gene are SGHVS and FQNEAQ. The CDR3 loop reads CASSFFGQVNTEAFF.

This clone was detected only once. This chain links TRBV7-9 with TRBJ1-3, with 10 nucleotides matching TRBD1. The trim removed 3 bases at V and 2 bases at J, leaving 1 base unmatched. Per the germline V gene, CDR1 is SEHNR and CDR2 is FQNEAQ (reference sequence). The CDR3 consists of 15 residues. CDR3 loop: CASSFGQGAGNTIYF. The CDR3 DNA sequence: TGTGCCAGCAGCTTCGGACAGGGGGCTGGAAACACCATATATTTT.

This chain joins TRBV5-1 and TRBJ2-1; D perhaps matches TRBD1 (6 bases). CDR1 and CDR2 (germline): SGHRS, YFSETQ. The CDR3 totals 15 residues. The V and J ends lost 5 bases and 6 bases respectively, with 18 bases between them. The CDR3 region is CASSPQGLTLNEQFF. DNA for the CDR3: TGCGCCAGCAGTCCCCAGGGGCTAACCCTCAATGAGCAGTTCTTC.

This sequence joins TRBV2 and TRBJ1-2; 7 bases align to TRBD1. CDR1 is SNHLY, CDR2 FYNNEI, per germline. J was trimmed by 7 bases and V by 2 bases; bases with no gene match: 4. There are 13 residues in the CDR3. The CDR3 loop is CASSERGLPGYTF. Written as DNA, the CDR3 is TGTGCCAGCAGTGAAAGGGGGCTCCCTGGCTACACCTTC. The full variable domain, with the rest looked up from reference TRBV2 and TRBJ1-2, is EPEVTQTPSHQVTQMGQEVILRCVPISNHLYFYWYRQILGQKVEFLVSFYNNEISEKSEIFDDQFSVERPDGSNFTLKIRSTKLEDSAMYFCASSERGLPGYTFGSGTRLTVV.

The chain carries TRBV15 and TRBJ2-7; possibly TRBD2 for D (5 bases). CDR1 is LNHNV and CDR2 is YYDKDF in the germline V gene (reference sequence). V lost 0 bases to trimming and J lost 2 bases, with 11 bases between them. The CDR3 covers 15 residues. CDR3 coding DNA: TGTGCCACCAGCAGAGAGAGAAGCGGAGCCTACGAGCAGTACTTC. It is translated as CATSRERSGAYEQYF.

This clone was recorded a few times. This chain connects TRBV6-5 to TRBJ2-7; the match to TRBD2 covers 11 bases. Germline V CDR1 and CDR2: MNHEY, SVGAGI. The CDR3 is made up of 15 amino acids. J lost 2 bases, V lost 5 bases, and 5 bases had no gene match. The CDR3 reads CASSRTSGWTYEQYF. The CDR3, as DNA: TGTGCCAGCAGTCGGACTAGCGGGTGGACCTACGAGCAGTACTTC.

The chain joins TRBV5-1 to TRBJ1-5; TRBD1 agrees at 8 bases. The CDR3 is 15 amino acids. Germline V gene lookup returns CDR1 SGHRS and CDR2 YFSETQ. With 0 bases clipped from V and 6 bases from J, the junction kept 5 bases outside the gene matches. The CDR3 reads CASSLGQGAGQPQHF. The CDR3 nucleotides are TGCGCCAGCAGCTTGGGCCAGGGGGCAGGTCAGCCCCAGCATTTT.

The genes are TRBV28 and TRBJ2-7, with 9 bases aligning to TRBD2. The CDR3 totals 15 residues. V lost 5 bases, J lost 3 bases, and 8 bases stayed unmatched. Germline-derived CDR1 and CDR2 are MDHEN and SYDVKM. The CDR3 spells CASSSSVAGDYEQYF. For the CDR3, the DNA is TGTGCCAGCAGTAGTTCGGTAGCGGGAGACTACGAGCAGTACTTC.

The chain links TRBV4-2 to TRBJ2-5; tentatively, D is TRBD1 (6 bases). This CDR3 comprises 16 residues. V gave up 2 bases and J gave up 7 bases, with 20 bases separating them. Looked up from germline, CDR1 is LGHNA and CDR2 is YNFKEQ. The CDR3 DNA is TGTGCCAGCAGCCAACGAGACCGACTACAGGGTCCGACCCAGTACTTC. Its protein product is CASSQRDRLQGPTQYF.

The V and J genes are TRBV10-1 and TRBJ2-5, with D unclear. CDR3 length: 14 residues. The V end lost 0 bases, the J end lost 5 bases, and 10 bases lay between the germline ends. The V gene's germline CDR1 is WNHNN and CDR2 SYGVQD (reference sequence). The CDR3 sequence is CASSESPLGETQYF. In nucleotides, the CDR3 is TGCGCCAGCAGTGAGTCCCCATTAGGGGAGACCCAGTACTTC.

V and J are TRBV14 and TRBJ1-2; maybe TRBD1 (5 bases). V lost 1 base and J 8 bases, leaving 17 bases between the germline ends. Germline V lookup: CDR1 SGHDN, CDR2 FVKESK. This CDR3 has 15 residues. This CDR3 is CASSQARHLPGGYTF. DNA of the CDR3: TGTGCCAGCAGCCAAGCTAGACATTTACCAGGGGGCTACACCTTC.

The rearrangement uses TRBV5-4 and TRBJ2-3; D call uncertain. CDR3 length: 13 amino acids. Germline V gives CDR1 SGHNT, CDR2 YYREEE (reference sequence). V was trimmed by 3 bases and J by 2 bases, leaving 7 bases between them. The CDR3 spells CASSSEATDTQYF. CDR3 DNA: TGTGCCAGCAGCTCCGAGGCCACAGATACGCAGTATTTT.

The chain links TRBV11-2 to TRBJ2-7, with TRBD2 identical over 7 bases. The CDR3 has 15 amino acids. Trimming at V came to 4 bases and at J to 0 bases, leaving 6 bases not matched to a gene. CDR1 SGHAT and CDR2 FQNNGV come from the germline V gene. The CDR3 protein is CASSSLGGSSYEQYF. In DNA, the CDR3 is TGTGCCAGCAGCTCCCTAGGCGGGAGCTCCTACGAGCAGTACTTC. The variable domain in full, completed from reference TRBV11-2 and TRBJ2-7, reads EAGVAQSPRYKIIEKRQSVAFWCNPISGHATLYWYQQILGQGPKLLIQFQNNGVVDDSQLPKDRFSAERLKGVDSTLKIQPAKLEDSAVYLCASSSLGGSSYEQYFGPGTRLTVT.

This chain connects TRBV28 to TRBJ1-1, with unresolved D. CDR1 and CDR2 (germline): MDHEN, SYDVKM. V lost 3 bases, J lost 10 bases, and 12 bases lay in between. This CDR3 is 12 amino acids long. CDR3 loop: CASSLNGLGAFF. DNA of the CDR3: TGTGCCAGCAGTTTGAACGGGCTTGGAGCTTTCTTT.

This clone is a singleton in its sample. The chain couples TRBV7-3 to TRBJ1-2; the D is unclear. Trimming cost V 1 base and J 1 base, with 19 bases left between them. CDR3 length equals 18 residues. Germline V lookup: CDR1 SGHTA, CDR2 FQGTGA. CDR3 nucleotide sequence: TGTGCCAGCAGCTTAAGGGCCTTCTTAGAGACCAGTAACTATGGCTACACCTTC. Translation gives CASSLRAFLETSNYGYTF.